The 31 T cell receptor beta chains below come from one sample, sequenced in a study of T cells in Graves' hyperthyroidism and ophthalmopathy. The TCR beta CDR3 regions underwent amplification using RNA transcripts as the source. The TCR CDR3 was amplified in a first-round RT-PCR using the HTBI primer set. TCRdb itself ran the multiplex PCR reads through MiXCR, one entry per CDR3 protein. The profile covers about 380,000 distinct CDR3 sequences, with roughly 14% appearing a single time and less than 25% taken by the ten largest. Sequenced input: blood. These TCRs come from a man aged 25 to 40 with Graves' hyperthyroidism that later progressed to Graves' ophthalmopathy.

This clonotype was detected ten times or more. The gene calls are TRBV20-1 and TRBJ1-2; no definite D call. The CDR3 sequence is 13 residues long. Looked up from germline, CDR1 is DFQATT and CDR2 is SNEGSKA (reference sequence). Trimming pared 0 bases from V and 1 base from J, leaving 6 bases between. CDR3 sequence (DNA): TGCAGTGCTAGAGATGGAAGTAACTATGGCTACACCTTC. This codes for CSARDGSNYGYTF.

This clonotype was recorded at least ten times. The chain joins TRBV20-1 to TRBJ2-7, with 8 positions matching TRBD1. With 2 bases clipped from V and 2 bases from J, the junction kept 8 bases outside the gene matches. The CDR3 runs to 15 residues. Germline CDR1 DFQATT, CDR2 SNEGSKA (reference sequence). CDR3 in DNA: TGCAGTGCTAGATACGACAGGGGATCCCCCTACGAGCAGTACTTC. It specifies CSARYDRGSPYEQYF.

The chain employs TRBV27 and TRBJ2-5; 13 bases agree with TRBD2. Germline CDR1 reads MNHEY; CDR2 reads SMNVEV (reference sequence). The CDR3 extends over 16 amino acids. V gave up 3 bases and J gave up 5 bases; unmatched junction bases: 6. As DNA, the CDR3 is TGTGCCAGCAGTTTCACTAGCGGGGGGGCCGTCGAGACCCAGTACTTC. Protein sequence: CASSFTSGGAVETQYF.

The V gene is TRBV20-1, the J gene TRBJ2-3; 8 bases fit TRBD2. The V segment lost 4 bases and the J segment 3 bases; nucleotides outside the gene matches: 6. Germline V gene sequence: CDR1 DFQATT, CDR2 SNEGSKA (reference sequence). The CDR3 runs 14 residues. CDR3 DNA sequence: TGCAGTGCTAAAGTAGCGGGGAGGACAGATACGCAGTATTTT. Amino acids: CSAKVAGRTDTQYF.

This clonotype was recorded many times. The chain employs TRBV28 and TRBJ1-5; TRBD1 agrees at 11 bases. The V segment lost 5 bases and the J segment 2 bases; nucleotides outside the gene matches: 5. CDR1 is MDHEN and CDR2 is SYDVKM in the germline V gene. The CDR3 contains 16 residues. CDR3: CASSLDRGRGNQPQHF. The CDR3 DNA follows: TGTGCCAGCAGTCTGGACAGGGGGCGAGGCAATCAGCCCCAGCATTTT.

The chain is built from TRBV10-3 and TRBJ2-3; D is uncertain. The length of the CDR3 is 15 residues. CDR1 and CDR2 from the germline V gene are ENHRY and SYGVKD. The V gene lost 7 bases and the J gene lost 1 base, with 15 bases spanning the gap. This chain's CDR3 is CAIKRVLAGTDTQYF. The CDR3 region has the DNA TGTGCCATCAAACGGGTCTTAGCCGGCACAGATACGCAGTATTTT.

This clonotype occurred a few times. The chain has TRBV5-1 and TRBJ1-5; 8 nucleotides match TRBD1. Germline CDR1 is SGHRS and CDR2 is YFSETQ. This CDR3 has 19 residues. V lost 0 bases and J lost 2; bases outside the gene matches: 13. CDR3 residues: CASSLDRDRIRYGNQPQHF. CDR3 sequence (DNA): TGCGCCAGCAGCTTGGATAGGGACAGGATAAGATACGGCAATCAGCCCCAGCATTTT.

The sample holds many counts of this clonotype. This rearrangement joins TRBV3-1 to TRBJ2-7; D unclear. Germline V CDR1 and CDR2: LGHDT, YNNKEL (reference sequence). The V and J ends lost 2 bases and 6 bases respectively, with 5 bases between them. The CDR3 length is 11 residues. CDR3 region: CASSQRAEQYF. The CDR3 coding sequence is TGTGCCAGCAGCCAACGCGCCGAGCAGTACTTC.

This clonotype was counted ten times or more. The chain is built from TRBV11-3 and TRBJ2-2; no firm D call. The germline V and J ends were trimmed by 5 bases and 4 bases, with 11 bases remaining between them. This CDR3 is 14 amino acids long. In germline, CDR1 is SGHNT, CDR2 YENEEA. CDR3 sequence: CASSPRKSTGELFF. The CDR3, as DNA: TGTGCCAGCAGCCCGAGGAAGTCCACCGGGGAGCTGTTTTTT.

The gene calls are TRBV5-1 and TRBJ2-7; D not certain. Trimming took 4 bases from V and 6 from J, leaving 17 bases between them. CDR1 is SGHRS and CDR2 is YFSETQ in the germline V gene. The CDR3 length is 14 residues. This CDR3 is CASSRSSRLFEQYF. CDR3 nucleotide sequence: TGCGCCAGCAGCAGGAGCAGCAGGCTGTTCGAGCAGTACTTC.

This clonotype has only a few counts. The chain has TRBV5-1 and TRBJ2-7, with TRBD1 as a possible D gene (8 bases). CDR3 length: 15 amino acids. Germline assignment: CDR1 SGHRS and CDR2 YFSETQ. Between the trimmed V and J ends, which lost 0 bases and 3 bases, there was a span of 13 bases. The CDR3 spells CASSLGQGTIYEQYF. The CDR3 bases are TGCGCCAGCAGCTTGGGACAGGGGACTATCTACGAGCAGTACTTC.

This clonotype was seen ten or more times. J is TRBJ2-7 and V is TRBV7-8; the match to TRBD1 covers 9 bases. V gave up 5 bases and J gave up 2 bases; unmatched junction bases: 7. The CDR3 has 15 residues. The germline CDR1 and CDR2 sequences are SGHVS and FQNEAQ. CDR3 sequence reads: CASSPNRGQAYEQYF. CDR3 DNA: TGTGCCAGCAGCCCAAACAGGGGGCAGGCCTACGAGCAGTACTTC.

This clonotype came up a few times. In DNA, the CDR3 is TGTGCCACCTCCGGTAGAGCGGGGGAAGATACGCAGTATTTT. This encodes CATSGRAGEDTQYF. This rearrangement joins TRBV10-3 to TRBJ2-3; 8 nucleotides match TRBD2. There are 14 residues in the CDR3. With V trimmed by 10 bases and J by 5 bases, 11 bases remained unmatched. From germline, CDR1 is ENHRY and CDR2 SYGVKD.

This chain uses TRBV25-1 with TRBJ2-2; D is unclear. Germline V CDR1 and CDR2: MGHDK, SYGVNS. Trimming took off 3 bases at V and 4 bases at J, with 9 bases between the two ends. The CDR3 has 14 residues. CDR3 coding DNA: TGTGCCAGCAGTGAGTGGGAAATCACCGGGGAGCTGTTTTTT. Protein: CASSEWEITGELFF.

This clonotype came up many times. The CDR3 region has the DNA TGTGCCAGCAGTTTCTCGCGAACAGAGAGCTCCTACGAGCAGTACTTC. This codes for CASSFSRTESSYEQYF. The rearrangement uses TRBV28 and TRBJ2-7, with unresolved D. CDR1 MDHEN and CDR2 SYDVKM come from the germline V gene. V lost 3 bases to trimming and J lost 0 bases, with 15 bases between them. The CDR3 spans 16 residues.

V gene TRBV5-1 combines with J gene TRBJ2-3, with D unclear. The CDR3 spans 13 residues. The germline V and J ends were trimmed by 1 base and 4 bases, with 7 bases remaining between them. Germline V lookup: CDR1 SGHRS, CDR2 YFSETQ. As DNA, the CDR3 is TGCGCCAGCAGCTTGTTAGAGGCAGATACGCAGTATTTT. Translating it yields CASSLLEADTQYF.

At least ten counts were recorded for this clonotype. The rearrangement uses TRBV5-1 and TRBJ1-6, with D perhaps TRBD1 (6 bases). V lost 4 bases to trimming and J lost 4 bases, with 9 bases between them. CDR1 and CDR2 from the germline V gene are SGHRS and YFSETQ. This CDR3 is 14 amino acids long. The CDR3 DNA follows: TGCGCCAGCAGCACGACAGGATATAATTCACCCCTCCACTTT. Protein sequence: CASSTTGYNSPLHF. The whole variable domain, remainder taken from reference TRBV5-1 and TRBJ1-6, is KAGVTQTPRYLIKTRGQQVTLSCSPISGHRSVSWYQQTPGQGLQFLFEYFSETQRNKGNFPGRFSGRQFSNSRSEMNVSTLELGDSALYLCASSTTGYNSPLHFGNGTRLTVT.

The chain uses TRBV7-9 and TRBJ2-5; 13 positions match TRBD2. V was clipped by 3 bases and J by 0 bases; unmatched bases: 4. This CDR3 is built from 17 residues. Per germline, CDR1 SEHNR and CDR2 FQNEAQ (reference sequence). As DNA, the CDR3 is TGTGCCAGCAGCTTGCCGGGACTAGCGGGGTACCAAGAGACCCAGTACTTC. This translates into CASSLPGLAGYQETQYF.

This clonotype was seen a few times. The chain has TRBV6-6 and TRBJ2-2, with TRBD1 matching over 12 bases. The CDR3 extends over 17 amino acids. Trimming took 2 bases from V and 9 from J; bases not matched to a gene: 10. The germline CDR1 and CDR2 sequences are MNHNY and SVGAGI (reference sequence). This CDR3 reads CASSYTPPGTGGRELFF. CDR3 DNA sequence: TGTGCCAGCAGTTACACGCCCCCCGGGACAGGGGGCCGGGAGCTGTTTTTT.

In its sample, this clonotype was seen many times. The gene calls are TRBV28 and TRBJ1-1; 10 positions agree with TRBD1. Germline lookup yields CDR1 MDHEN and CDR2 SYDVKM. The CDR3 extends over 15 amino acids. After removal of 6 bases from V and 4 bases from J, the junction contained 8 bases not matched to a gene. Here the CDR3 DNA reads TGTGCCAGCAGACGGACAGGGGGTATCTTCACTGAAGCTTTCTTT. Translating it yields CASRRTGGIFTEAFF.

This clonotype was observed many times. The rearrangement joins TRBV5-1 to TRBJ2-7; 13 bases map to TRBD2. After removal of 0 bases from V and 0 bases from J, the junction contained 3 bases not matched to a gene. This CDR3 has 17 residues. Germline V gene lookup returns CDR1 SGHRS and CDR2 YFSETQ. The CDR3, as DNA: TGCGCCAGCAGCTTGGGACTAGCGGGGGGACTCTCCTACGAGCAGTACTTC. Amino acid sequence: CASSLGLAGGLSYEQYF.

This clonotype was seen only a few times. This chain uses TRBV12-3 or TRBV12-4 with TRBJ1-6, with D unresolved. CDR3 length: 20 residues. V was trimmed by 3 bases and J by 13 bases, leaving 34 bases between them. The CDR3 DNA follows: TGTGCCAGCAGTTTTATTCCTTTACAGTCCAGGCCCCGGGATAAGAAGCCCCTCCACTTT. Encoded protein: CASSFIPLQSRPRDKKPLHF.

Concerning this clonotype: Being one base from a much bigger clone, this may be a read error. The chain combines TRBV6-2 or TRBV6-3 with TRBJ1-1; D not resolved. Germline V lookup: CDR1 MNHEY, CDR2 SVGEGT. The V end lost 2 bases, the J end lost 0 bases, and 10 bases lay between the germline ends. This CDR3 is 15 amino acids long. In DNA, the CDR3 is TGTGCCAGCAGTTACCCGAGGACGGTGAACACTGAAGCTTTCTTT. Its translation is CASSYPRTVNTEAFF.

This clonotype was seen a few times. The V gene is TRBV5-8, the J gene TRBJ2-3; 9 bases agree with TRBD2. This CDR3 comprises 17 residues. The V gene's germline CDR1 is SGHTS and CDR2 YDEGEE. V was clipped by 4 bases and J by 6 bases; unmatched bases: 15. In DNA form, the CDR3 reads TGTGCCAGCAGCCGCATGTCTACTAGCGGGTCTATGGATACGCAGTATTTT. Its protein is CASSRMSTSGSMDTQYF.

The CDR3 protein is CASSQIRSGANVLTF. The CDR3 nucleotides are TGCGCCAGCAGCCAAATCAGGTCTGGGGCCAACGTCCTGACTTTC. This chain links TRBV4-1 with TRBJ2-6; D gene uncertain. The CDR3 covers 15 residues. The germline gives CDR1 MGHRA, CDR2 YSYEKL. The ends were cut back, 2 bases at V and 1 base at J, with 6 bases in the middle.

This clonotype was detected a few times. The chain has TRBV6-7 and TRBJ2-1; 10 bases fit TRBD2. TRBV6-7 is an ORF for which the function is uncertain. J lost 5 bases, V lost 2 bases, and 6 bases had no gene match. The CDR3 extends over 16 amino acids. The CDR3 nucleotides read TGTGCCAGCAGTTACACAGAGCGGGGGGGCAACAATGAGCAGTTCTTC. Translation: CASSYTERGGNNEQFF.

In its sample, this clonotype was seen many times. The J gene is TRBJ2-6, the V gene TRBV7-9; D not resolved. Trimming removed 5 bases from V and 1 base from J, with 12 bases in between. This CDR3 region has 16 residues. The V gene's germline CDR1 is SEHNR and CDR2 FQNEAQ (reference sequence). The CDR3, as DNA: TGTGCCAGCAGCCGCGACACTGGGTCTGGGGCCAACGTCCTGACTTTC. Translation gives CASSRDTGSGANVLTF.

With regard to this clonotype: This may arise from a read error, as a much more abundant clone is one base away. This chain uses TRBV13 with TRBJ2-7; D unclear. The germline V gene encodes CDR1 PRHDT and CDR2 FYEKMQ (reference sequence). The length of the CDR3 is 14 residues. CDR3 DNA: TGTGCCAGCAGCTTAGGCTGGTCAGGTCCCGAGCACTACTTC. Encoded protein: CASSLGWSGPEHYF. Drawing the rest from reference TRBV13 and TRBJ2-7, the complete variable domain is AAGVIQSPRHLIKEKRETATLKCYPIPRHDTVYWYQQGPGQDPQFLISFYEKMQSDKGSIPDRFSAQQFSDYHSELNMSSLELGDSALYFCASSLGWSGPEHYFGPGTRLTVT.

This clonotype was seen repeatedly, ten times or more. V is TRBV20-1 and J is TRBJ2-5; no firm D call. This CDR3 comprises 15 residues. Per the germline V gene, CDR1 is DFQATT and CDR2 is SNEGSKA (reference sequence). V lost 6 bases and J 0 bases, leaving 17 bases between the germline ends. The CDR3 spells CSAPPQFGYQETQYF. CDR3 coding DNA: TGCAGTGCCCCTCCCCAGTTTGGGTACCAAGAGACCCAGTACTTC.

This clonotype was observed a few times. The rearrangement links TRBV7-2 to TRBJ2-1, with D perhaps TRBD2 (5 bases). Trimming left V 3 bases short and J 7 bases short, with 7 bases between. The CDR3 sequence is 12 residues long. Germline lookup yields CDR1 SGHTA and CDR2 FQGNSA. The CDR3 DNA reads TGTGCCAGCAGCTTTGGGAGAAATGAGCAGTTCTTC. Translation gives CASSFGRNEQFF.

In this sample, this clonotype turned up many times. V usage is TRBV28 and J usage is TRBJ1-1; 8 positions match TRBD1. The trim removed 6 bases at V and 0 bases at J, leaving 6 bases unmatched. This CDR3 is 15 amino acids long. CDR1 is MDHEN, CDR2 SYDVKM, per germline. The CDR3: CASSPGQGVNTEAFF. DNA of the CDR3: TGTGCCAGCAGCCCCGGACAGGGAGTGAACACTGAAGCTTTCTTT.